Each of the 18 T cell receptor beta chains below was sequenced from the same sample in a study of blood T cell repertoires in COVID-19. The assay was immunoSEQ multiplex PCR, and TCRdb's table has in-frame clones only and misses some. Altogether fewer than 500,000 clones are present, over 85% being singletons, with the ten largest covering more than 0.7%. Sequencing was performed on peripheral blood. Receptors were obtained from a man aged 18 to 29 with COVID-19, enrolled during active disease.

This chain uses TRBV4-1 with TRBJ2-4; a possible D gene is TRBD2 (5 bases). V lost 2 bases to trimming and J lost 1 base, with 21 bases between them. This CDR3 contains 19 residues. Per germline, CDR1 MGHRA and CDR2 YSYEKL. CDR3 sequence reads: CASSQSNVRESFAKNIQYF. The DNA for the CDR3 is TGCGCCAGCAGCCAAAGCAATGTGAGGGAGAGTTTCGCCAAAAACATTCAGTACTTC.

This sequence joins TRBV18 and TRBJ2-6; 7 bases are shared with TRBD1. Germline-derived CDR1 and CDR2 are KGHSH and LQKENI. The V gene end was trimmed by 4 bases and the J gene end by 0 bases; junction bases not matched to a gene: 9. This CDR3 region has 18 residues. The CDR3 coding sequence is TGTGCCAGCTCACAGAGAACAGGGGCTGTCTCTGGGGCCAACGTCCTGACTTTC. Translated: CASSQRTGAVSGANVLTF. Using reference TRBV18 and TRBJ2-6 for the parts outside the CDR3, the full variable domain is NAGVMQNPRHLVRRRGQEARLRCSPMKGHSHVYWYRQLPEEGLKFMVYLQKENIIDESGMPKERFSAEFPKEGPSILRIQQVVRGDSAAYFCASSQRTGAVSGANVLTFGAGSRLTVL.

This chain connects TRBV6-5 to TRBJ2-1, with D maybe TRBD2 (6 bases). Germline loops: CDR1 MNHEY, CDR2 SVGAGI. The CDR3 is 15 residues long. V lost 5 bases to trimming and J lost 9 bases, with 20 bases between them. The CDR3: CASSPPPQASVEQFF. CDR3 DNA sequence: TGTGCCAGCAGTCCCCCGCCCCAGGCTAGCGTTGAGCAGTTCTTC.

This chain joins TRBV6-2 or TRBV6-3 and TRBJ2-2; 11 nucleotides agree with TRBD2. The germline V gene encodes CDR1 MNHEY and CDR2 SVGEGT. The CDR3 sequence is 18 residues long. The trim removed 2 bases at V and 1 base at J, leaving 6 bases unmatched. This chain's CDR3 is CASSYSSSGGLNTGELFF. The CDR3 DNA sequence: TGTGCCAGCAGTTACAGCTCTAGCGGGGGGCTGAACACCGGGGAGCTGTTTTTT.

This clone was seen a single time. The rearrangement joins TRBV2 to TRBJ2-1; TRBD2 agrees at 13 bases. In germline, CDR1 is SNHLY, CDR2 FYNNEI. The CDR3 consists of 15 residues. Trimming took 4 bases from V and 8 from J; bases not matched to a gene: 5. This CDR3 is CASSGTSGSWDEQFF. In DNA, the CDR3 is TGTGCCAGCAGTGGGACTAGCGGGAGTTGGGATGAGCAGTTCTTC.

This chain joins TRBV7-3 and TRBJ2-3; 9 nucleotides line up with TRBD2. The germline CDR1 and CDR2 sequences are SGHTA and FQGTGA. The CDR3 totals 15 residues. With 5 bases clipped from V and 2 bases from J, the junction kept 5 bases outside the gene matches. The CDR3 is CASSRLAGTTDTQYF. The DNA for the CDR3 is TGTGCCAGCAGCCGTCTAGCGGGAACCACAGATACGCAGTATTTT.

The genes are TRBV6-5 and TRBJ2-5; 7 positions match TRBD2. Unmatched junction bases numbered 4, after V lost 1 base and J lost 2 bases. Germline CDR1 and CDR2: MNHEY and SVGAGI. The CDR3 runs 15 residues. DNA of the CDR3: TGTGCCAGCAGTTACTTAGCTAGCGGACAAGAGACCCAGTACTTC. This translates into CASSYLASGQETQYF.

This chain joins TRBV11-2 and TRBJ2-3, with a weak D call TRBD2 (6 bases). The germline V gene encodes CDR1 SGHAT and CDR2 FQNNGV. This CDR3 region has 18 residues. V was trimmed by 5 bases and J by 3 bases, leaving 24 bases between them. CDR3 amino acids: CASSPKGRASGATDTQYF. The CDR3 region has the DNA TGTGCCAGCAGCCCTAAGGGCCGCGCCTCGGGAGCGACAGATACGCAGTATTTT.

In the case of this clone: One junction end does not reproduce the germline sequence, and a read error may be involved. This chain links TRBV7-7 with TRBJ2-2; 10 bases fit TRBD2. Germline V lookup: CDR1 SSHAT, CDR2 FNYEAQ (reference sequence). CDR3 size: 18 residues. The CDR3 DNA follows: TGTGCTAGCAGCTTAGGTACAGCGGGAGGGCCGGGCACCGGGGAGCTGTTTTTT. Residues: CASSLGTAGGPGTGELFF.

The genes are TRBV25-1 and TRBJ2-2, with D possibly TRBD2 on 5 matching bases. Per the germline V gene, CDR1 is MGHDK and CDR2 is SYGVNS. This CDR3 region has 16 residues. The V end lost 5 bases, the J end lost 5 bases, and 18 bases lay between the germline ends. CDR3 sequence: CASSPGVGVGTGELFF. The CDR3 coding sequence is TGTGCCAGCAGTCCCGGGGTGGGCGTCGGGACCGGGGAGCTGTTTTTT.

V is TRBV2 and J is TRBJ2-7; D is unclear. Germline CDR1 is SNHLY and CDR2 is FYNNEI. V was shortened by 2 bases and J by 4 bases, with 6 bases between the two germline ends. The CDR3 totals 12 residues. CDR3 bases: TGTGCCAGCAGTGAACTAGGTTACGAGCAGTACTTC. Encoded protein: CASSELGYEQYF.

The rearrangement joins TRBV9 to TRBJ2-3; 7 nucleotides agree with TRBD1. V dropped 3 bases and J dropped 3; count of bases not matched to a gene: 7. This CDR3 is 15 amino acids long. Germline V gene sequence: CDR1 SGDLS, CDR2 YYNGEE. The CDR3 spells CASSGTGVGTDTQYF. In nucleotides, the CDR3 is TGTGCCAGCAGCGGAACAGGGGTGGGTACAGATACGCAGTATTTT.

The rearrangement uses TRBV29-1 and TRBJ1-3; tentatively, D is TRBD1 (5 bases). Germline CDR1 is SQVTM and CDR2 is ANQGSEA. Between the trimmed V and J ends, which lost 2 bases and 0 bases, there was a span of 11 bases. The CDR3 length is 15 residues. The CDR3 DNA is TGCAGCGTTGAACCCCTTACAGGCTCTGGAAACACCATATATTTT. As protein: CSVEPLTGSGNTIYF.

The CDR3 spells CAWREGTGGYYGYTF. CDR3 DNA: TGTGCCTGGAGGGAGGGCACAGGGGGCTACTATGGCTACACCTTC. J is TRBJ1-2 and V is TRBV30; TRBD1 matches at 9 bases. Trimming cost V 3 bases and J 3 bases; bases outside gene matches: 8. Germline loops: CDR1 GTSNPN, CDR2 SVGIG (reference sequence). The CDR3 totals 15 residues.

The chain employs TRBV29-1 and TRBJ1-3; D is possibly TRBD1 (5 bases). The germline V and J ends were trimmed by 1 base and 2 bases, with 9 bases remaining between them. Germline-derived CDR1 and CDR2 are SQVTM and ANQGSEA. This CDR3 comprises 14 residues. For the CDR3, the DNA is TGCAGCGTTGAAGTTGGGGGGGCTGGAAACACCATATATTTT. Its translation: CSVEVGGAGNTIYF.

The genes are TRBV4-1 and TRBJ2-7; TRBD1 aligns across 7 bases. The V gene's germline CDR1 is MGHRA and CDR2 YSYEKL. Germline trimming cut 1 base from V and 2 bases from J; bases unmatched to any gene: 8. CDR3 length: 16 residues. The CDR3 sequence: CASSQGRGQGTYEQYF. Written as DNA, the CDR3 is TGCGCCAGCAGCCAAGGAAGGGGGCAAGGCACCTACGAGCAGTACTTC.

As DNA, the CDR3 is TGTGCCAGCAGCTTTCAACCGCGCCCAGAGCAGTTCTTC. Its protein is CASSFQPRPEQFF. The chain is built from TRBV5-4 and TRBJ2-1; D is uncertain. The V end was cut by 2 bases, the J end by 10 bases, with 13 bases between. Germline-derived CDR1 and CDR2 are SGHNT and YYREEE (reference sequence). This CDR3 is 13 amino acids long.

The chain recombines TRBV7-9 with TRBJ2-5, with D unresolved. Per the germline V gene, CDR1 is SEHNR and CDR2 is FQNEAQ (reference sequence). The CDR3 consists of 14 residues. V was clipped by 1 base and J by 2 bases, with 8 bases between them. CDR3 residues: CASSLGVSQETQYF. CDR3 bases: TGTGCCAGCAGCTTAGGAGTTAGTCAAGAGACCCAGTACTTC.